This T cell receptor beta chain was captured by sequencing in a study of T-cell memory formation after mild COVID-19. Germline lookup yields CDR1 MNHEY and CDR2 SVGEGT. The CDR3 totals 16 residues. J gave up 7 bases and V 2 bases, and 9 bases lay outside the gene matches. Of note for this clonotype: Its target is not known.

Study observations and caveats: Detection of some responders pre-infection suggested pre-existing cross-reactive memory T cells participated. Whether day 37 second-wave clones are SARS-CoV-2-specific was not confirmed.

UMIs and sample barcodes were carried by the TCR alpha and TCR beta cDNA libraries that 5'RACE produced using constant-segment primers. In TCRdb, the 5' RACE reads were re-called with MiXCR into one record per CDR3 protein. Found here are 530,000 or so distinct CDR3 sequences, around 16% of them singletons; the top ten hold roughly 7.8%. The J gene is TRBJ2-3, the V gene TRBV6-2 or TRBV6-3, with 10 positions matching TRBD2. This receptor was taken from an adult woman who had mild COVID-19 (a few samples of this study predate the infection). Cell type and time point are not known. The sequenced sample was PBMCs or a T cell subset sorted from them (not recorded which). The CDR3 coding sequence is TGTGCCAGCAGTTACGGAGAACTAGCGGGGCGGAATACGCAGTATTTT. It specifies CASSYGELAGRNTQYF.